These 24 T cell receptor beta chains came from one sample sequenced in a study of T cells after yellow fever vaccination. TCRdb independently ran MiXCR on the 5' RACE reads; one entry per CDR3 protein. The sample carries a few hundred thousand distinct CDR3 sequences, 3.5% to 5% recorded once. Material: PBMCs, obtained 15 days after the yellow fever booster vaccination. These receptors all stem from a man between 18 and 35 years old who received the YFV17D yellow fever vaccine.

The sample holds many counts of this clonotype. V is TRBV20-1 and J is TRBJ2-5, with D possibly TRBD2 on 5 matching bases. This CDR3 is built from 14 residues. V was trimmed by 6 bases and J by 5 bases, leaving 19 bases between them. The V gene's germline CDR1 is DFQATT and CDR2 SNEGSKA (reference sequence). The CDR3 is CSASAPGSGETQYF. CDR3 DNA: TGCAGTGCGAGCGCTCCGGGGAGTGGGGAGACCCAGTACTTC.

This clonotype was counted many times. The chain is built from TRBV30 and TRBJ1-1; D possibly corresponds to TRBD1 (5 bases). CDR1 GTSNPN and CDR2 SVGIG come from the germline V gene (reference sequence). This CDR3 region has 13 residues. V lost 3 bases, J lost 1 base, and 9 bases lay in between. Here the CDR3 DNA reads TGTGCCTGGAGGGGCCAGGGGAACACTGAAGCTTTCTTT. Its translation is CAWRGQGNTEAFF.

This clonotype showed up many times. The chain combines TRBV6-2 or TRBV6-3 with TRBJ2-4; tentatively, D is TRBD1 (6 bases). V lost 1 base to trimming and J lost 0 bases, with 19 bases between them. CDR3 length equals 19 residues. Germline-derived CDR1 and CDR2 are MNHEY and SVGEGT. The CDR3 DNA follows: TGTGCCAGCAGTTACTATATTGAGGACAGCTCACTAGCCAAAAACATTCAGTACTTC. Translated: CASSYYIEDSSLAKNIQYF.

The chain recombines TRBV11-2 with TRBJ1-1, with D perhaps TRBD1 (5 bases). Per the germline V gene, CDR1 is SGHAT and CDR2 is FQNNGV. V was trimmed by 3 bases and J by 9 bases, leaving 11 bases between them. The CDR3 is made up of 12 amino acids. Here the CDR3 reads CASSFSLGQAFF. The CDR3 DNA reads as TGTGCCAGCAGCTTTTCGTTGGGACAAGCTTTCTTT.

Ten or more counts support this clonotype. CDR3 in amino acids: CASSLAGRRNEQFF. CDR3 DNA sequence: TGTGCCAGCAGCTTAGCCGGGAGACGGAATGAGCAGTTCTTC. The chain has TRBV7-6 and TRBJ2-1; D is perhaps TRBD2 (6 bases). Per the germline V gene, CDR1 is SGHVS and CDR2 is FNYEAQ. Trimming shortened V by 0 bases and J by 7 bases, and 10 bases separated the two germline ends. The CDR3 spans 14 residues.

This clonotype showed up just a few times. CDR3 region: CASSSLPLVPETQYF. DNA for the CDR3: TGTGCCAGCAGTTCCCTTCCCCTAGTTCCAGAGACCCAGTACTTC. The V gene is TRBV6-6, the J gene TRBJ2-5; D is unresolved. CDR1 and CDR2 (germline): MNHNY, SVGAGI (reference sequence). V shed 4 bases and J shed 4 bases, with 16 bases lying between them. The CDR3 loop spans 15 amino acids.

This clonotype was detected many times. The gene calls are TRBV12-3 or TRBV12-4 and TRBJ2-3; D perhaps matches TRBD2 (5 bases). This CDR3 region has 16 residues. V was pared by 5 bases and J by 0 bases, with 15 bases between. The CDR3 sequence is CASSPARATSTDTQYF. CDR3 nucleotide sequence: TGTGCCAGCAGTCCCGCGAGGGCAACTAGCACAGATACGCAGTATTTT.

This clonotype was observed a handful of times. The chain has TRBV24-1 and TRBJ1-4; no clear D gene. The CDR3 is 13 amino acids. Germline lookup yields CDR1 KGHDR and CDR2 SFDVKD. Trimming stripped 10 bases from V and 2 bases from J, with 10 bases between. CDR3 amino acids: CATSSGTNEKLFF. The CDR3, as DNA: TGTGCCACTTCCAGCGGGACTAATGAAAAACTGTTTTTT.

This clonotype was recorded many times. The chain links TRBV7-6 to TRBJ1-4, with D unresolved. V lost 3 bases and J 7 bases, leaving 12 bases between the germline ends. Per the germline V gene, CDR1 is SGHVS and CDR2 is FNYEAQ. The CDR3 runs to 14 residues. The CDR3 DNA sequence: TGTGCCAGCAGCTTGAATCCCGCCGGTGAAAAACTGTTTTTT. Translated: CASSLNPAGEKLFF.

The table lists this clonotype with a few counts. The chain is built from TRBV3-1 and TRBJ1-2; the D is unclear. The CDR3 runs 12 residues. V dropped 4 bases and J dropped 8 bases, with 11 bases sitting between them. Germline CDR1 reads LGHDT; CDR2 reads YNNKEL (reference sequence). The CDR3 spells CASSRALEGYTF. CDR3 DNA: TGTGCCAGCAGCCGTGCGTTGGAGGGCTACACCTTC.

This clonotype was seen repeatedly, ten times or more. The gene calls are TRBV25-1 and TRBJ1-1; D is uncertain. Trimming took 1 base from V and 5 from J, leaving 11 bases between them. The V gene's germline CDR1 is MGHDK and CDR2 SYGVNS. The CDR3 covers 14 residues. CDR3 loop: CASSESRGGTEAFF. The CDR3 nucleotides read TGTGCCAGCAGTGAATCACGGGGTGGGACTGAAGCTTTCTTT. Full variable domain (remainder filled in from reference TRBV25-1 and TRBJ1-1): EADIYQTPRYLVIGTGKKITLECSQTMGHDKMYWYQQDPGMELHLIHYSYGVNSTEKGDLSSESTVSRIRTEHFPLTLESARPSHTSQYLCASSESRGGTEAFFGQGTRLTVV.

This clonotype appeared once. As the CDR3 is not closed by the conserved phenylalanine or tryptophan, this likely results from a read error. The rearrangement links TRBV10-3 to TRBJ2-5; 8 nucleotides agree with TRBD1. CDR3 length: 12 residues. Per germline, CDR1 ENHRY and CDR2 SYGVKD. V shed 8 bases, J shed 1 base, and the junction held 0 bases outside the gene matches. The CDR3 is CAIGTGQETQYL. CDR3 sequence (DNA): TGTGCCATCGGGACAGGCCAAGAGACCCAGTACTTA.

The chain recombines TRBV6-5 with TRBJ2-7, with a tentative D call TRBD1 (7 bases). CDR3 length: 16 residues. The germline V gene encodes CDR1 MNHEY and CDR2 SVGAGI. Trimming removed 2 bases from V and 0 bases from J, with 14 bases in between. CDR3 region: CASSYRRGQNSYEQYF. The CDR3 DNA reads TGTGCCAGCAGTTACCGGAGGGGACAGAACTCCTACGAGCAGTACTTC.

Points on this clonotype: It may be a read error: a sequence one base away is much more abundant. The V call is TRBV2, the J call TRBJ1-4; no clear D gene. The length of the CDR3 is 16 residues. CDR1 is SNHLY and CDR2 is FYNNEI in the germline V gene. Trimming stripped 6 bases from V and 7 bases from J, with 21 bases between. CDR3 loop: CASSREPRVAGEKLFF. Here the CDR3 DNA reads TGTGCCAGCAGCCGGGAACCGCGCGTCGCGGGTGAAAAACTGTTTTTT.

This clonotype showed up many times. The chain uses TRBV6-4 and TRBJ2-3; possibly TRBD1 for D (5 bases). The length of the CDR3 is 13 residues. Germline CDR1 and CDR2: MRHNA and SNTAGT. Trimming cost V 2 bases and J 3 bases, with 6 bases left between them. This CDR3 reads CASSDQGTDTQYF. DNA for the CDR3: TGTGCCAGCAGTGACCAGGGTACAGATACGCAGTATTTT.

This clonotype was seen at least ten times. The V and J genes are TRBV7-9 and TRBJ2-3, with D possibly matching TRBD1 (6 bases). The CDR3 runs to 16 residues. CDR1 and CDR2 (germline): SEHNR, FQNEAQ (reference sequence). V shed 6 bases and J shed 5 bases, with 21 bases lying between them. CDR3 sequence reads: CASSSSGRGVVDTQYF. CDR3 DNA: TGTGCCAGCAGTTCTAGTGGCAGGGGAGTCGTAGATACGCAGTATTTT.

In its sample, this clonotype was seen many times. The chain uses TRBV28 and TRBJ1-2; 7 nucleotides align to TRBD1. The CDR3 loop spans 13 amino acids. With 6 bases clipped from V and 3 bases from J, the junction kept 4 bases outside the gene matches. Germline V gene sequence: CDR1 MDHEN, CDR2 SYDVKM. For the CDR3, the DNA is TGTGCCAGCAGCTATACAGGGGACTATGGCTACACCTTC. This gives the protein CASSYTGDYGYTF.

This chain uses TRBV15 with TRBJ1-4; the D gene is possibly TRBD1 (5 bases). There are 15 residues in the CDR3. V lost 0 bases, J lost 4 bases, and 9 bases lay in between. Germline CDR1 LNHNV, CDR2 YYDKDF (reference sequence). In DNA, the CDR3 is TGTGCCACCAGCAGAGATGCAGGGTTTAATGAAAAACTGTTTTTT. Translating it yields CATSRDAGFNEKLFF.

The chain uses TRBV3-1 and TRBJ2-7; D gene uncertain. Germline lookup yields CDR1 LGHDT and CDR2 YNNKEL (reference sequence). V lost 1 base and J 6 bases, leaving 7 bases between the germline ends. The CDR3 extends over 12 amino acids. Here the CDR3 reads CASSQAAAEQYF. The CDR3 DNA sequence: TGTGCCAGCAGCCAAGCGGCCGCCGAGCAGTACTTC.

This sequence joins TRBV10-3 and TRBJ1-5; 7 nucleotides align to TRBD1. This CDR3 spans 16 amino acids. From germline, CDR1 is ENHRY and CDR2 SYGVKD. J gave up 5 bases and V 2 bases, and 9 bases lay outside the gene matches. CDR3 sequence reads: CAISETRRQGDQPQHF. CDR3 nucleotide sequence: TGTGCCATCAGTGAGACCCGGAGACAGGGAGATCAGCCCCAGCATTTT.

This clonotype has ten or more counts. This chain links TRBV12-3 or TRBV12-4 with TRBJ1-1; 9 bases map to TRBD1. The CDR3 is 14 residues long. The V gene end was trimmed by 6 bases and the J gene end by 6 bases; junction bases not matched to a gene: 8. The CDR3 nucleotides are TGTGCCAGCAGCCGCCGGGACAGGGTCTCTGAAGCTTTCTTT. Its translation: CASSRRDRVSEAFF.

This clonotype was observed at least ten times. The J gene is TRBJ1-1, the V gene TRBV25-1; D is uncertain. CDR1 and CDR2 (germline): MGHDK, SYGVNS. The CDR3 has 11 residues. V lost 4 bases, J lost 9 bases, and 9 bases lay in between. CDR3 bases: TGTGCCAGCAGTGGGGCCCGGAAAGCTTTCTTT. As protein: CASSGARKAFF.

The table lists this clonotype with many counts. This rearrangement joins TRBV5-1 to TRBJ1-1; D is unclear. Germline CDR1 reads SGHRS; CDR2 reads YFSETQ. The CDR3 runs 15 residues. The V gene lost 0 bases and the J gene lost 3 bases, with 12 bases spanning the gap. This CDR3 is CASSLAPGRDTEAFF. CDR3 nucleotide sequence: TGCGCCAGCAGCTTGGCCCCGGGTCGGGACACTGAAGCTTTCTTT.

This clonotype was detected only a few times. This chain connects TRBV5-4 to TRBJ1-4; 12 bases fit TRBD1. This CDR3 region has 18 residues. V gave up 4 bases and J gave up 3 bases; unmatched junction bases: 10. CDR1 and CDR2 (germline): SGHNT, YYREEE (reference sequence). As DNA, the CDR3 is TGTGCCAGCAGCCGCACCGGGACAGGGGGCGCAGCTAATGAAAAACTGTTTTTT. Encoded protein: CASSRTGTGGAANEKLFF.